Included here is one T cell receptor beta chain sequence, with context. As processed by the authors: Estimated nucleated cell counts came from reference gene primer amplification. The table came from immunoSEQ multiplex PCR; TCRdb's copy has only in-frame clones and leaves some out. D and trimming were read from the DNA, whereas the V and J calls and clone size are those reported in that table. The sample shows some 240,000 clones, 84% of them seen only once. The data originate from a study of blood T cell repertoires in COVID-19. On the study more broadly: The origin of the acute and convalescent COVID-19 samples was the United States, Italy and Spain. The analysed material was cDNA or gDNA that came from T cells, B-cell-depleted T cells, or PBMCs.

The CDR3 is made up of 13 amino acids. Deletions cut 4 bases from V and 5 bases from J, with 11 bases between. CDR1 and CDR2 from the germline V gene are SGHTA and FQGTGA. The gene calls are TRBV7-3 and TRBJ2-5; D remains ambiguous. This TCR came from a man between 45 and 60 years old with active or convalescent COVID-19. Specimen: peripheral blood. Here the CDR3 reads CASSSGGLETQYF. DNA for the CDR3: TGTGCCAGCAGCTCCGGTGGTTTGGAGACCCAGTACTTC.